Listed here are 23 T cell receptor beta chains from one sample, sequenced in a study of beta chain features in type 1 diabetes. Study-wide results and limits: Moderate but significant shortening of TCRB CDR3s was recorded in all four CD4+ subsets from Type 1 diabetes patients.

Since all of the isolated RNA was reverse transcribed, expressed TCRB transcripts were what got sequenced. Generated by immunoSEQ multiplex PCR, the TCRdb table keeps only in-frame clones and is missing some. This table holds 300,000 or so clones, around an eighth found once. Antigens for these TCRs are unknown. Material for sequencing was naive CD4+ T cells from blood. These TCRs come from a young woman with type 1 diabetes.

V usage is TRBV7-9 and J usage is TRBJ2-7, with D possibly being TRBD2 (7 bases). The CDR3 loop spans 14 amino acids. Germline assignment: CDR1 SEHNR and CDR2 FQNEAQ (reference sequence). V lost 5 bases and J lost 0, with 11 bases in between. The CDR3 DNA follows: TGTGCCAGCAGCCGGGGGGCAGGCTCCTACGAGCAGTACTTC. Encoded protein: CASSRGAGSYEQYF.

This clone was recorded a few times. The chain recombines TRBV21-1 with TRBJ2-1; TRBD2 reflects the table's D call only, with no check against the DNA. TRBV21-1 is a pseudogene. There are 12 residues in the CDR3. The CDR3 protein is CARRGGANEQFF. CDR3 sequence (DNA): TGTGCCCGAAGGGGGGGGGCAAATGAGCAGTTCTTC.

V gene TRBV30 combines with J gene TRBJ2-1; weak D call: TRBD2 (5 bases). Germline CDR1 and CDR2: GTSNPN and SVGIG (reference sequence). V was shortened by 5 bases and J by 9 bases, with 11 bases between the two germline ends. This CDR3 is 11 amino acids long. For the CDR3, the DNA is TGTGCCTGGGGATTTACTAGTGAGCAGTTCTTC. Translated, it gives CAWGFTSEQFF.

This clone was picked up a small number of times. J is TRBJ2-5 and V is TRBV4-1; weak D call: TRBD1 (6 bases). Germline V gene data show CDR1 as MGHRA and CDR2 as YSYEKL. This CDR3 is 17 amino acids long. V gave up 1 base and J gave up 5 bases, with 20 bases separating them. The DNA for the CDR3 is TGCGCCAGCAGCCAAGGTCGAGCCCAGGGGAGAGGTGAGACCCAGTACTTC. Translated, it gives CASSQGRAQGRGETQYF.

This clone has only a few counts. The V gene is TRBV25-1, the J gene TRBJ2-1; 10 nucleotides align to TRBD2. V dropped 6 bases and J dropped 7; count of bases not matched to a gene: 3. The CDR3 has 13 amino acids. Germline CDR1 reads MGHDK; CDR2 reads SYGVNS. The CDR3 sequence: CASSPSGRNEQFF. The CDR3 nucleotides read TGTGCCAGCAGCCCTAGCGGGAGAAATGAGCAGTTCTTC.

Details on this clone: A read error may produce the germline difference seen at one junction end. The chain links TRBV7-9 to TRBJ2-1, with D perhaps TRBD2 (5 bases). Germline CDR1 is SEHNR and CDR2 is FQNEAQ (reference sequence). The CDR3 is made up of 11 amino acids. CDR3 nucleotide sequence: TGTGCCAGCAGCTTACTGAGGGTACCGCTCTTC. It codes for CASSLLRVPLF.

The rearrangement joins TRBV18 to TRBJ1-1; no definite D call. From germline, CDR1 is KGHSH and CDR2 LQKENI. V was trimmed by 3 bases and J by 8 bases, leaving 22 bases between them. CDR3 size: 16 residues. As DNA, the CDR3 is TGTGCCAGCTCACCTAATCCGGTGGTTCCAAACGGGGAAGCTTTCTTT. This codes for CASSPNPVVPNGEAFF.

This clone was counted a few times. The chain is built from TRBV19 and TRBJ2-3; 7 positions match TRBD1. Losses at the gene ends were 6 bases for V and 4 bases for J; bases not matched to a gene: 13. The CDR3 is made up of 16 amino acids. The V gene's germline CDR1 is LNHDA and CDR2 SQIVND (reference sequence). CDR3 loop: CASSSTQGVLADTQYF. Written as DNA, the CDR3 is TGTGCCAGTAGCTCGACTCAGGGGGTGCTGGCAGATACGCAGTATTTT.

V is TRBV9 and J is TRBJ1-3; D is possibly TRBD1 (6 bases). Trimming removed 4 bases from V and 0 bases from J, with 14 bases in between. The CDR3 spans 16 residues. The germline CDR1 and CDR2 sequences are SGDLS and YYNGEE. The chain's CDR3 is CASSPSGTSSGNTIYF. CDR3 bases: TGTGCCAGCAGCCCGTCGGGGACAAGCTCTGGAAACACCATATATTTT.

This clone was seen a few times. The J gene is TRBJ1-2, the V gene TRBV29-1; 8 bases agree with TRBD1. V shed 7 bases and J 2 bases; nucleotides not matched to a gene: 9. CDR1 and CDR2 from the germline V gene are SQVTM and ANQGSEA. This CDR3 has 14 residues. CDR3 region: CSAGVTGVNYGYTF. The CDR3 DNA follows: TGCAGCGCTGGTGTGACAGGGGTCAACTATGGCTACACCTTC.

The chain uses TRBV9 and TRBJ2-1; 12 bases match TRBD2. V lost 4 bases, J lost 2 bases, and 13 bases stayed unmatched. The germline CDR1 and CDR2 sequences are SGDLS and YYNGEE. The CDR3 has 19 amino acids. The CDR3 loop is CASSSRPERLAGAYNEQFF. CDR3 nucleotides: TGTGCCAGCAGCTCACGACCAGAGAGACTAGCGGGGGCCTACAATGAGCAGTTCTTC.

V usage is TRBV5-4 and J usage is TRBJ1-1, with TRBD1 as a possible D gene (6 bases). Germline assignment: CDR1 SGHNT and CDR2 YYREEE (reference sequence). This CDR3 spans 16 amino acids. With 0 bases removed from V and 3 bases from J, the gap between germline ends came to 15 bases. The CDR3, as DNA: TGTGCCAGCAGCTTGGCAGGCAGGGGTGAGGACACTGAAGCTTTCTTT. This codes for CASSLAGRGEDTEAFF.

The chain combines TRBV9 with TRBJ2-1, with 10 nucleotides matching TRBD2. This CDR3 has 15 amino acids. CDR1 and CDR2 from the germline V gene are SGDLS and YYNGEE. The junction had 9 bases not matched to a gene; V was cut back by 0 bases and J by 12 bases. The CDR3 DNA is TGTGCCAGCAGCGTAGACGTCCTAGCGGGAGCGGGGCAGTTCTTC. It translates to CASSVDVLAGAGQFF.

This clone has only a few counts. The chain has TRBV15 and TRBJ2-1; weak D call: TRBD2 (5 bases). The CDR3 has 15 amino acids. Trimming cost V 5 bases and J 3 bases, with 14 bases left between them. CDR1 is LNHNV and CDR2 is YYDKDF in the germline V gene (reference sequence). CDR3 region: CATSREDSSYNEQFF. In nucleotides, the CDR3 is TGTGCCACCAGCCGTGAGGACTCGAGCTACAATGAGCAGTTCTTC. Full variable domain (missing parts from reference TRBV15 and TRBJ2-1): DAMVIQNPRYQVTQFGKPVTLSCSQTLNHNVMYWYQQKSSQAPKLLFHYYDKDFNNEADTPDNFQSRRPNTSFCFLDIRSPGLGDTAMYLCATSREDSSYNEQFFGPGTRLTVL.

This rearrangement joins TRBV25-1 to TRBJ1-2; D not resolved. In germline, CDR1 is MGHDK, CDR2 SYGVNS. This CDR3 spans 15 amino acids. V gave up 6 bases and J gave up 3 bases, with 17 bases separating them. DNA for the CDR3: TGTGCCAGCAGCCAAGGAGACGGTGGTTACTATGGCTACACCTTC. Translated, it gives CASSQGDGGYYGYTF.

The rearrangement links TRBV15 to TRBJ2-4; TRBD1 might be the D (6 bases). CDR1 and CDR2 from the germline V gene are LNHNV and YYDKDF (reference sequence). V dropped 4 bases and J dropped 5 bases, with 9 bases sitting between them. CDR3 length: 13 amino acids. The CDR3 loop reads CATSKRTENIQYF. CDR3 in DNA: TGTGCCACCAGCAAAAGGACAGAAAACATTCAGTACTTC.

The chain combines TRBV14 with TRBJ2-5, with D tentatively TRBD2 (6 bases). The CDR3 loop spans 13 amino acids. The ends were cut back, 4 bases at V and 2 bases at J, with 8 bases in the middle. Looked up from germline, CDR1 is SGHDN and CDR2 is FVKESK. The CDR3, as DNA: TGTGCCAGCAGCCCGGGACTTCAAGAGACCCAGTACTTC. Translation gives CASSPGLQETQYF.

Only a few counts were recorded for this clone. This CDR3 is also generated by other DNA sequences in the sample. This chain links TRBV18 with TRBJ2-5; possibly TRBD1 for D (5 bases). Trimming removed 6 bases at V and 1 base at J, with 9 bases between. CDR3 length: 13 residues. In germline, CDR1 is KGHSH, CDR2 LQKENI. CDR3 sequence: CASSRDSQETQYF. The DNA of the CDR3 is TGTGCCAGCTCTCGAGACAGCCAAGAGACCCAGTACTTC.

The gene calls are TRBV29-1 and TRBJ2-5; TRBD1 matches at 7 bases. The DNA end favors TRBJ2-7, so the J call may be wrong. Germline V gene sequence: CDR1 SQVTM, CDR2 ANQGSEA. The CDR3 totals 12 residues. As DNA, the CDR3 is TGCAGCGTTGAAATCGACAGGGACGAGCAGTACTTC. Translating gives CSVEIDRDEQYF.

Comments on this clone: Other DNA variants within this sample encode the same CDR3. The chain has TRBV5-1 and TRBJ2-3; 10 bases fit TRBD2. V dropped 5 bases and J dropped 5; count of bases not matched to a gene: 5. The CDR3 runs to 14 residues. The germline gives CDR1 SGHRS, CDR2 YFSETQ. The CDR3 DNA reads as TGCGCCAGCAGTCCCCTAGCGGGAGAAGATACGCAGTATTTT. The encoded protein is CASSPLAGEDTQYF.

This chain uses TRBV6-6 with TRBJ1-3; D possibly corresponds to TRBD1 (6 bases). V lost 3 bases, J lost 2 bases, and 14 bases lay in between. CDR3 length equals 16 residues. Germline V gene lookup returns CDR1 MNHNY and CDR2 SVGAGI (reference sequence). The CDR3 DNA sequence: TGTGCCAGCAGTTATGACCTAACAGGGCCTGGAAACACCATATATTTT. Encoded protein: CASSYDLTGPGNTIYF.

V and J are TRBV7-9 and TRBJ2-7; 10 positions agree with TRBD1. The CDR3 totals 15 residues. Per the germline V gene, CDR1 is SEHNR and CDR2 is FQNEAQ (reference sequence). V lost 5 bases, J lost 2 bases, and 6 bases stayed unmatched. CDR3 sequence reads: CASSHTGTGAYEQYF. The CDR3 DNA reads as TGTGCCAGCAGCCACACCGGGACAGGGGCCTACGAGCAGTACTTC.

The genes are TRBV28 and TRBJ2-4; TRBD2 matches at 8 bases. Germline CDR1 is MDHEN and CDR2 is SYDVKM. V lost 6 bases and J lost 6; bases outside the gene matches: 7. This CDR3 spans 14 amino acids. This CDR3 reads CASRIELAANIQYF. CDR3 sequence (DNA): TGTGCCAGCAGGATAGAACTAGCGGCAAACATTCAGTACTTC.